This TCR beta chain was obtained from a study of blood T cell repertoires in COVID-19. Authors' methods: Reference gene primer amplification gave nucleated cell count estimates. Assay: immunoSEQ multiplex PCR; the TCRdb copy retains only in-frame clones and omits some. The DNA gave D and trimming, while V, J and clone size come from that table. Here the sample spans fewer than 500,000 clones, around nine tenths being singletons. CDR1 is SGHKS, CDR2 YYEKEE, per germline (reference sequence). This CDR3 has 14 amino acids. Deletions cut 1 base from V and 3 bases from J, with 10 bases between. Sequencing was performed on PBMCs or T cells enriched from blood (not recorded which). The chain is built from TRBV5-5 and TRBJ1-1, with D hard to call. The origin of this receptor is a woman between 18 and 30 years old with acute COVID-19. The CDR3 DNA reads TGTGCCAGCAGCTTGCGCCAGATCTACACTGAAGCTTTCTTT. Translating gives CASSLRQIYTEAFF.